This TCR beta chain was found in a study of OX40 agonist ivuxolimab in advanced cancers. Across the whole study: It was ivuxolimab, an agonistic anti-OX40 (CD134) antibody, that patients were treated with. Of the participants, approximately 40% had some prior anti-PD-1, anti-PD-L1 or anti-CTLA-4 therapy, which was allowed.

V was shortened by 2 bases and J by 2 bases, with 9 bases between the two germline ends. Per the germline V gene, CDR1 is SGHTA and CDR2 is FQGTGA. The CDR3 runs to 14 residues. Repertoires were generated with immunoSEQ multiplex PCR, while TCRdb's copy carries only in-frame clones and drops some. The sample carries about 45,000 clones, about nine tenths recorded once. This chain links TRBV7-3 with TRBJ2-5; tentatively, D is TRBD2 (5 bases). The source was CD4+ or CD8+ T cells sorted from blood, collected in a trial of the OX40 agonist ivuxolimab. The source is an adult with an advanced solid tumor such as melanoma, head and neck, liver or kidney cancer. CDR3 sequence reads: CASSLGLAQETQYF. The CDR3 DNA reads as TGTGCCAGCAGCTTAGGTCTAGCACAAGAGACCCAGTACTTC.